This T cell receptor beta chain emerged from a study of CD8+CD57+ T cells in acquired aplastic anemia. As for the study in general: The mean DNA yield obtained from sorted CD4+ and CD8+ cells came to 3.2 ug.

The study's findings and limits: Between patients and controls, CD8+ Simpson's diversity did not vary significantly. Fewer than 35 sequences, all CD8+ CDR3, were shared between patients and controls.

Comment on this clonotype: Its matching antigen is unknown.

Selection for sequencing was limited to patients who had shown CD8+CD57+ cell expansion by flow cytometry. The cohort consisted entirely of patients having severe acquired aplastic anemia. Genomic DNA, the template, was used for profiling of the TCR beta VDJ and CDR3. MiXCR was run by TCRdb on the reads, yielding one entry per CDR3 protein. This table holds around 180,000 distinct CDR3 sequences, almost 50% found once. The CDR3 is 12 residues long. Trimming cost V 1 base and J 5 bases, with 5 bases left between them. In germline, CDR1 is KGHSH, CDR2 LQKENI. Sequences were obtained from sorted CD4+, CD8+, or CD8+CD57+ T cells (not recorded which) from PBMCs. The origin of this receptor is a human donor with aplastic anemia. The gene calls are TRBV18 and TRBJ2-5; D ambiguous. CDR3 nucleotide sequence: TGTGCCAGCTCACCACTTACGGAGACCCAGTACTTC. Its protein product is CASSPLTETQYF.